This paragraph reports one TCR beta chain. Libraries were prepared by immunoSEQ multiplex PCR; TCRdb keeps only in-frame clonotypes and omits some of them. The sample has a few hundred thousand clones, over 75% seen once. This entry is derived from a study of control samples from healthy donors and cancer patients. Germline values: CDR1 MNHEY, CDR2 SVGAGI. V lost 3 bases and J 6 bases, leaving 8 bases between the germline ends. The CDR3 totals 13 residues. Sequencing input: PBMCs. This TCR was sampled from a man aged 35 to 55 with head and neck cancer. The rearrangement links TRBV6-5 to TRBJ1-4; D remains unclear. The CDR3 sequence: CASSYVRYEKLFF. The CDR3 DNA reads as TGTGCCAGCAGTTATGTACGTTATGAAAAACTGTTTTTT.